The next 27 T cell receptor beta chains were all read from a single sample in a study of immune characterization of retroperitoneal liposarcoma. One entry per CDR3 protein, called by TCRdb with MiXCR from the PCR reads. The sample yields over 15,000 distinct CDR3 sequences, 35% to 40% seen once. The sample was blood. These receptors originate from a male donor with retroperitoneal liposarcoma.

This chain uses TRBV6-5 with TRBJ2-1; 10 bases match TRBD2. Germline CDR1 is MNHEY and CDR2 is SVGAGI. CDR3 length: 15 residues. V dropped 6 bases and J dropped 10; count of bases not matched to a gene: 12. For the CDR3, the DNA is TGTGCCAGCAGACCAAGCGGGAGGGGCTCCTACGAGCAGTTCTTC. This sequence encodes CASRPSGRGSYEQFF.

The table lists this clonotype with many counts. The chain employs TRBV6-1 and TRBJ2-7; 9 bases match TRBD2. With V trimmed by 4 bases and J by 0 bases, 1 base remained unmatched. The CDR3 totals 14 residues. CDR1 is MNHNS, CDR2 SASEGT, per germline. The CDR3 DNA reads TGTGCCAGCAGTGTTAGCGGGAGCTCCTACGAGCAGTACTTC. It translates to CASSVSGSSYEQYF.

This chain joins TRBV12-5 and TRBJ2-1, with 16 bases aligning to TRBD2. The CDR3 runs 22 residues. V was pared by 0 bases and J by 7 bases, with 18 bases of the junction left unmatched. From germline, CDR1 is LGHNT and CDR2 FRNRAP. The CDR3 region is CASGLVSWSGTSGGGGWNEQFF. Written as DNA, the CDR3 is TGTGCTAGTGGTTTGGTATCCTGGTCCGGGACTAGCGGGGGGGGGGGTTGGAATGAGCAGTTCTTC. The variable domain in full, completed from reference TRBV12-5 and TRBJ2-1, reads DARVTQTPRHKVTEMGQEVTMRCQPILGHNTVFWYRQTMMQGLELLAYFRNRAPLDDSGMPKDRFSAEMPDATLATLKIQPSEPRDSAVYFCASGLVSWSGTSGGGGWNEQFFGPGTRLTVL.

J is TRBJ2-7 and V is TRBV6-6; 7 nucleotides align to TRBD1. This CDR3 has 15 amino acids. The germline V gene encodes CDR1 MNHNY and CDR2 SVGAGI (reference sequence). The V segment lost 6 bases and the J segment 0 bases; nucleotides outside the gene matches: 8. CDR3 region: CASRPGTESSYEQYF. In nucleotides, the CDR3 is TGTGCCAGCAGACCCGGGACAGAAAGCTCCTACGAGCAGTACTTC.

Comment on this clonotype: The conserved final phenylalanine or tryptophan is absent from the CDR3, which likely points to a read error. V gene TRBV6-1 combines with J gene TRBJ2-1, with D tentatively TRBD1 (6 bases). The V gene lost 5 bases and the J gene lost 7 bases, with 12 bases spanning the gap. The CDR3 contains 13 residues. Germline CDR1 and CDR2: MNHNS and SASEGT. CDR3 nucleotides: TGTGCCAGCAGTCCGGAGAGGGGGAATGAGCAGTTCTCC. Translated, it gives CASSPERGNEQFS.

Within the sample, this clonotype is medium-sized. This chain joins TRBV6-1 and TRBJ2-3, with D uncertain. The CDR3 spans 10 residues. V dropped 8 bases and J dropped 6 bases, with 6 bases sitting between them. The germline gives CDR1 MNHNS, CDR2 SASEGT. This chain's CDR3 is CASRRDTQYF. DNA of the CDR3: TGTGCCAGCCGGCGGGATACGCAGTATTTT.

The chain links TRBV6-8 to TRBJ2-1, with D perhaps TRBD2 (5 bases). With the DNA end fitting TRBJ2-7 better, the J assignment may be wrong. Germline CDR1 reads MNHGY; CDR2 reads SAAAGT. This CDR3 spans 15 amino acids. The CDR3 loop reads CASRLSARPYNEQYF. The CDR3 region has the DNA TGTGCCAGCAGACTTAGCGCCCGACCCTACAATGAGCAGTACTTC.

This clonotype occurred many times. The chain uses TRBV6-5 and TRBJ2-3, with 7 bases lining up with TRBD1. This CDR3 has 14 residues. V was clipped by 4 bases and J by 4 bases; unmatched bases: 5. Germline lookup yields CDR1 MNHEY and CDR2 SVGAGI. DNA of the CDR3: TGTGCCAGCAGTTTCGGACAGGAGGCAGATACGCAGTATTTT. It is translated as CASSFGQEADTQYF.

The CDR3 coding sequence is TGCAGTGCTAGACTTGGTAGCGGGACAGATACGCAGTATTTT. Translated, it gives CSARLGSGTDTQYF. V usage is TRBV20-1 and J usage is TRBJ2-3; 7 bases are a match to TRBD2. The CDR3 runs to 14 residues. Germline CDR1 reads DFQATT; CDR2 reads SNEGSKA (reference sequence). Germline trimming cut 2 bases from V and 3 bases from J; bases unmatched to any gene: 5.

Notes on this clonotype: A much larger clone differs by one base, so this may be a read error. The chain uses TRBV6-4 and TRBJ2-4; 11 nucleotides match TRBD1. Looked up from germline, CDR1 is MRHNA and CDR2 is SNTAGT. This CDR3 has 14 amino acids. The CDR3 loop reads CVSSEGTGGNIQYF. CDR3 nucleotide sequence: TGTGTCAGCAGTGAGGGGACAGGGGGAAACATTCAGTACTTC.

This clonotype appeared once. CDR3 nucleotides: TGTGCCAGCAGCGCAGAAGCGGGAGGAGAGACCCAGTACTTC. Its protein product is CASSAEAGGETQYF. The chain is built from TRBV9 and TRBJ2-5, with TRBD2 matching over 9 bases. With V trimmed by 3 bases and J by 4 bases, 4 bases remained unmatched. Germline assignment: CDR1 SGDLS and CDR2 YYNGEE. The CDR3 contains 14 residues.

J is TRBJ2-1 and V is TRBV6-8, with 8 bases aligning to TRBD1. This CDR3 spans 14 amino acids. V was pared by 0 bases and J by 7 bases, with 2 bases of the junction left unmatched. Per germline, CDR1 MNHGY and CDR2 SAAAGT. The CDR3 reads CASSYSQGANEQFF. The CDR3 bases are TGTGCCAGCAGTTACTCCCAGGGGGCAAATGAGCAGTTCTTC.

This clonotype has a count of ten or more. The chain has TRBV7-2 and TRBJ2-1; 7 nucleotides line up with TRBD2. The CDR3 length is 13 residues. From germline, CDR1 is SGHTA and CDR2 FQGNSA. V was pared by 3 bases and J by 10 bases, with 6 bases of the junction left unmatched. CDR3 nucleotides: TGTGCCAGCAGCTTGAGGCGGGACTACGAGCAGTTCTTC. It encodes CASSLRRDYEQFF.

J is TRBJ2-1 and V is TRBV7-8, with a tentative D call TRBD1 (6 bases). Trimming removed 6 bases from V and 4 bases from J, with 16 bases in between. The CDR3 runs 15 residues. Germline V CDR1 and CDR2: SGHVS, FQNEAQ. CDR3 residues: CASRLTGPLYNEQFF. DNA of the CDR3: TGTGCCAGCAGGTTAACAGGGCCCCTTTACAATGAGCAGTTCTTC.

This clonotype was detected many times. The chain carries TRBV6-1 and TRBJ2-1; D not certain. This CDR3 is built from 13 residues. V was trimmed by 6 bases and J by 7 bases, leaving 13 bases between them. CDR1 is MNHNS and CDR2 is SASEGT in the germline V gene. As DNA, the CDR3 is TGTGCCAGCAGCCCCGTCCCCGGGAATGAGCAGTTCTTC. This gives the protein CASSPVPGNEQFF.

In its sample, this clonotype is medium-sized (0.01 to 0.1%). The gene calls are TRBV6-1 and TRBJ2-2, with TRBD1 identical over 7 bases. The V segment lost 6 bases and the J segment 3 bases; nucleotides outside the gene matches: 4. The CDR3 is made up of 14 amino acids. CDR1 MNHNS and CDR2 SASEGT come from the germline V gene. Here the CDR3 reads CASSIGQDTGELFF. The DNA for the CDR3 is TGTGCCAGCAGCATCGGACAGGACACCGGGGAGCTGTTTTTT.

The rearrangement links TRBV6-4 to TRBJ1-6; 9 nucleotides align to TRBD1. Trimming cost V 6 bases and J 7 bases; bases outside gene matches: 4. The CDR3 loop spans 14 amino acids. Germline CDR1 is MRHNA and CDR2 is SNTAGT. As DNA, the CDR3 is TGTGCCAGCAGAGGGACAGGGCTAAATTCACCCCTCCACTTT. Translation: CASRGTGLNSPLHF.

This clonotype is medium-sized. This sequence joins TRBV7-2 and TRBJ2-1; 9 bases line up with TRBD2. Per the germline V gene, CDR1 is SGHTA and CDR2 is FQGNSA. The CDR3 spans 14 residues. The junction had 7 bases not matched to a gene; V was cut back by 3 bases and J by 10 bases. This chain's CDR3 is CASSFSGGSYEQFF. The CDR3 DNA reads TGTGCCAGCAGCTTTAGCGGGGGATCCTACGAGCAGTTCTTC.

This clonotype was counted at least ten times. The chain employs TRBV6-2 or TRBV6-3 and TRBJ2-2, with a possible D match to TRBD2 (6 bases). Germline assignment: CDR1 MNHEY and CDR2 SVGEGT. V was clipped by 4 bases and J by 3 bases, with 12 bases between them. This CDR3 has 15 amino acids. The CDR3 DNA is TGTGCCAGCAGTTCCGGTGGAGGGGACACCGGGGAGCTGTTTTTT. Its protein is CASSSGGGDTGELFF.

This clonotype was found many times. The chain employs TRBV11-2 and TRBJ2-3; D uncertain. V lost 0 bases, J lost 5 bases, and 3 bases lay in between. This CDR3 contains 12 residues. Per the germline V gene, CDR1 is SGHAT and CDR2 is FQNNGV. The CDR3 coding sequence is TGTGCCAGCAGCTTAGAGGGAGATACGCAGTATTTT. It codes for CASSLEGDTQYF.

This clonotype was recorded once. This CDR3 fails to terminate in the conserved phenylalanine or tryptophan, so it likely reflects a read error. The chain links TRBV7-2 to TRBJ2-1, with D unclear. TRBJ2-7 matches the DNA end more closely, so the J call is doubtful. The CDR3 runs to 14 residues. Looked up from germline, CDR1 is SGHTA and CDR2 is FQGNSA. The CDR3 spells CASRPTGQNYEQYC. In DNA form, the CDR3 reads TGTGCCAGCCGCCCGACGGGTCAAAACTACGAGCAGTACTGC.

This clonotype was recorded many times. The CDR3 protein is CASSATSGSRNEQFF. The CDR3 DNA sequence: TGTGCCAGCAGTGCAACTAGCGGGAGTCGCAATGAGCAGTTCTTC. The V call is TRBV12-3 or TRBV12-4, the J call TRBJ2-1; 11 nucleotides line up with TRBD2. V gave up 5 bases and J gave up 6 bases; unmatched junction bases: 6. The CDR3 is 15 residues long.

The table lists this clonotype with many counts. The genes are TRBV12-3 or TRBV12-4 and TRBJ2-5, with D perhaps matching TRBD2 (6 bases). The closer fit of TRBJ2-7 to the DNA end suggests the J call may be wrong. CDR3 length: 15 amino acids. The CDR3 coding sequence is TGTGCCAGCAGTACCCTCGGTCGGGGGACCATCGAGCAGTACTTC. Translating gives CASSTLGRGTIEQYF.

There are many counts of this clonotype. This chain links TRBV6-4 with TRBJ2-4; TRBD1 agrees at 11 bases. This CDR3 is built from 14 residues. With V trimmed by 3 bases and J by 6 bases, 1 base remained unmatched. Germline CDR1 reads MRHNA; CDR2 reads SNTAGT. CDR3 residues: CASSEGTGGNIQYF. The CDR3 region has the DNA TGTGCCAGCAGTGAGGGGACAGGGGGAAACATTCAGTACTTC.

This clonotype was counted between two and nine times. CDR3 sequence reads: CASSPNRERGGELFF. The CDR3 bases are TGTGCCAGCAGCCCAAACAGGGAGAGGGGCGGGGAGCTGTTTTTT. The chain recombines TRBV11-1 with TRBJ2-2, with TRBD1 as a possible D gene (6 bases). The CDR3 is 15 residues long. With 5 bases removed from V and 7 bases from J, the gap between germline ends came to 17 bases. Germline CDR1 is SGHAT and CDR2 is FQDESV (reference sequence).

The chain employs TRBV10-1 and TRBJ2-1; D may be TRBD1 (5 bases). Germline V gene lookup returns CDR1 WNHNN and CDR2 SYGVQD (reference sequence). The CDR3 is 17 amino acids. V was pared by 4 bases and J by 3 bases, with 19 bases between. This CDR3 is CASSGDFRVPYYNEQFF. CDR3 bases: TGCGCCAGCAGTGGAGATTTCAGGGTACCCTACTACAATGAGCAGTTCTTC.

There are many counts of this clonotype. The chain is built from TRBV6-1 and TRBJ2-5; D unclear. The DNA end favors TRBJ2-7, so the J call may be wrong. Looked up from germline, CDR1 is MNHNS and CDR2 is SASEGT. The CDR3 sequence is 12 residues long. CDR3 sequence: CASQQFTYEQYF. The CDR3 nucleotides are TGTGCCAGCCAGCAGTTTACCTACGAGCAGTACTTC.